This record concerns one T cell receptor (beta chain) sequence. Its antigen specificity is not known. No much larger clone is present one base from it, and per-base qualities are unavailable. The 75 to 100 tumor samples underwent high-throughput TCR profiling using ImmunoSEQ. Turning to the authors' computational methods: To measure repertoire diversity, the metrics used were richness (unique productive sequences), clonality, evenness and relatedness, and the Bhattacharyya coefficient was used to assess similarity between samples. In a sensitivity analysis, TCRs with fewer than two reads were excluded, and consistent conclusions were obtained. What TCRdb holds here is the immuneACCESS table cut down to in-frame rearrangements. Part of the clones is not present; checked against another copy, under half of the missing clones reflect an unresolved V gene, and the others are unexplained. V, J and clone size are taken as reported in that table, and D and trimming were inferred from the DNA itself. This sample is represented by some 10,000 clones; about two thirds of them were singletons. 10% of the sample comes from the top ten.

This entry comes from a study of high-grade serous ovarian cancer treatment subgroups listed by TCRdb under 2021. As for the study more broadly: On average, each sample produced approximately 14,000 sequencing reads and about 7,000 unique TCR beta rearrangements. In total there were some 90 samples, since every patient provided one primary tumor sample and two metastatic tumor samples. TCR beta repertoires were profiled in patients with high-grade serous ovarian cancer who were grouped, under a laparoscopic triage algorithm, by complete gross resection or by neoadjuvant chemotherapy response. The cohort comprised approximately 30 patients: approximately 10 with no residual disease after primary surgery (R0), approximately 10 excellent NACT responders, and approximately 10 poor NACT responders.

Summary of the overall study and its limitations: Neoantigen level correlated positively with TCR clonal relatedness, and copy number variation and mutation load from whole-genome sequencing showed a positive trend with TCR clonal relatedness. Repertoire similarity between tumors of the same patient ranged roughly 0.1 to 0.85, whereas almost no similarity was seen between different patients. TCR repertoire analyses focused on CDR3; CDR1 and CDR2 were not analyzed. Because bulk tumor TCR sequencing provided no spatial information, insight into HGSC tumor complexity and diversity was limited.

Collection of tumor samples took place before definitive surgery or chemotherapy. Genomic DNA was extracted by the MD Anderson Biospecimen Extraction Resource, and TCR sequencing was done by the MD Anderson Cancer Genomics Laboratory. Taken from the germline V gene, the CDR1 and CDR2 loops are SQVTM and ANQGSEA. The CDR3 contains 12 residues, cysteine and phenylalanine counted. The retained sequence is limited to the CDR3, 36 bases, with the frame set at the first base. After removal of 7 bases from V and 3 bases from J, the junction retains 3 bases not matched to a gene. The sequencing input was tumor tissue. This TCR was sampled from a human donor with high-grade serous ovarian cancer. The chain couples TRBV29-1 to TRBJ1-5; 7 central bases correspond to TRBD1. The CDR3 in this case is CSAGTANQPQHF. Read as DNA, the sequence is TGCAGCGCTGGGACAGCCAATCAGCCCCAGCATTTT.